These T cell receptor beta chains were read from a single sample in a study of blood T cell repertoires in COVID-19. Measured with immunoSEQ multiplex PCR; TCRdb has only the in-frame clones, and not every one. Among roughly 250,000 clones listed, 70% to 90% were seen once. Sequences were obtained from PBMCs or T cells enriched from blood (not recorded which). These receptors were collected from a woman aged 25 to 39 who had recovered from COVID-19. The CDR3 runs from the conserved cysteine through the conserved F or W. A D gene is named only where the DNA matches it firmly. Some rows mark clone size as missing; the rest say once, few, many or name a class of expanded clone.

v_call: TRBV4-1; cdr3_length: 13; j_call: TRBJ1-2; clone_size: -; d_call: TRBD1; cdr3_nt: TGCGCCAGCAGCCCCCGACAGGGAGGTTACTACACCTTC; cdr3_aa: CASSPRQGGYYTF
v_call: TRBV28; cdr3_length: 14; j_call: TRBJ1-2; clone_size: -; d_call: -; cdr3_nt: TGTGCCAGCAGTTTACTGGACGGAGGGTATGGCTACACCTTC; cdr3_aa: CASSLLDGGYGYTF
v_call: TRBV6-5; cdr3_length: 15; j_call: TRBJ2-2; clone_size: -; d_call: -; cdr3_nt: TGTGCCAGCAGTTACCGGGCCGGGGGCACCGGGGAGCTGTTTTTT; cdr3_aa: CASSYRAGGTGELFF
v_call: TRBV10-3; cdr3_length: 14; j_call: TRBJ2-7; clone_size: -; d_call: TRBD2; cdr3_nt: TGTGCCACCGGGACTAGCCAGGGGACCGGTGAGCAGTACTTC; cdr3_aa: CATGTSQGTGEQYF
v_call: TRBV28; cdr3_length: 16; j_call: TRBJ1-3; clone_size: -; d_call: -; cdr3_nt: TGTGCCAGCAGTTCGTCGGGAGGGGCAAGGGGAAACACCATATATTTT; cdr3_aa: CASSSSGGARGNTIYF
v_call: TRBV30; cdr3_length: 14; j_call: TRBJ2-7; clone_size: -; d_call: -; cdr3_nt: TGTGCCTGGACGCTGGACAGAACGCTCTACGAGCAGTACTTC; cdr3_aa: CAWTLDRTLYEQYF
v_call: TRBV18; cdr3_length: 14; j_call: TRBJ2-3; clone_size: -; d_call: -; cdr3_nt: TGTGCCAGCTCACTTACCGGGATATCAGATACGCAGTATTTT; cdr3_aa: CASSLTGISDTQYF
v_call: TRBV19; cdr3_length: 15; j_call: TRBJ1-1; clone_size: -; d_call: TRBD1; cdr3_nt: TGTGCCAGTACTGTTCGACAGGGACCATACACTGAAGCTTTCTTT; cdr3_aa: CASTVRQGPYTEAFF
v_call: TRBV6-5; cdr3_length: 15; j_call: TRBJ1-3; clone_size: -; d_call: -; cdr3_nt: TGTGCCAGCAGTTACTCGGGGGCTTATGGAAACACCATATATTTT; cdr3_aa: CASSYSGAYGNTIYF
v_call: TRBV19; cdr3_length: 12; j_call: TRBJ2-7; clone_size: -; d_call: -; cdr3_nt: TGTGCCAGTAGGCAGGGAAAATGGGTGCAGTACTTC; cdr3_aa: CASRQGKWVQYF
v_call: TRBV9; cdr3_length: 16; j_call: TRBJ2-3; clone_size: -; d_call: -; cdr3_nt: TGTGCCAGCAGCGTAGCCGTTCAGGGGTGGGGGGATACGCAGTATTTT; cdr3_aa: CASSVAVQGWGDTQYF
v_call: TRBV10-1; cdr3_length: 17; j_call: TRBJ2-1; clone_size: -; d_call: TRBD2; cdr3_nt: TGCGCCAGCAGTGAGCGGCGACTAGCGGGAGTTAGGGATGAGCAGTTCTTC; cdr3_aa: CASSERRLAGVRDEQFF
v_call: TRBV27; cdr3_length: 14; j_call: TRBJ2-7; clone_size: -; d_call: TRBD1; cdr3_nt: TGTGCCAGCAGTTTTAGACAGGGGTCCTACGAGCAGTACTTC; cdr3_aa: CASSFRQGSYEQYF
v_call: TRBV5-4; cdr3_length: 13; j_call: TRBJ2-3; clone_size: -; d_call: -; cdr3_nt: TGTGCCAGCAGCTTAGAGGGAACAGATACGCAGTATTTT; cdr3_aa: CASSLEGTDTQYF
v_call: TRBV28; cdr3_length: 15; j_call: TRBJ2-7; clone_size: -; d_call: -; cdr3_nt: TGTGCCAGCAGTTTCCAGGGAAAGGGGCCCTACGAGCAGTACTTC; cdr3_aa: CASSFQGKGPYEQYF
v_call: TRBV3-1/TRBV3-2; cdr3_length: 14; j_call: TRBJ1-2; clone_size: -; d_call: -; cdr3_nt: TGTGCCAGCAGCCCAGGGCAGGACCTCTATGGCTACACCTTC; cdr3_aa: CASSPGQDLYGYTF
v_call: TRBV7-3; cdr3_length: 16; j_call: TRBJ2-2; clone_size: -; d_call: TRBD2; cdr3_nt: TGTGCCAGCAGCTTAAGTCCTAGCGGGAGATCCGGGGAGCTGTTTTTT; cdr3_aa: CASSLSPSGRSGELFF
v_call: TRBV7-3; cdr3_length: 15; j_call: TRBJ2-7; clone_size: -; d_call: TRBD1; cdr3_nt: TGTGCCAGCAGCTCCCCGGGACAGGGGGCCGAGGAGCAGTACTTC; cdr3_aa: CASSSPGQGAEEQYF
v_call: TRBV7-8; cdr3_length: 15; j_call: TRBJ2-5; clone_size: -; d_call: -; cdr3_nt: TGTGCCAGCAGCTTATGGTGGCAGAACCAAGAGACCCAGTACTTC; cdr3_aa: CASSLWWQNQETQYF
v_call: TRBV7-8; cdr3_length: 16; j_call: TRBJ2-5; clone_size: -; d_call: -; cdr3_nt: TGTGCCAGCAGCACGAAGCGGGGGACAGGGACGGAGACCCAGTACTTC; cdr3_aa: CASSTKRGTGTETQYF
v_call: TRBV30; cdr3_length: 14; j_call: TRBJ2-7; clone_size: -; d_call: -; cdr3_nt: TGTGCCTGGAGTGTACCGCAGTTCCCGTACGAGCAGTACTTC; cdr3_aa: CAWSVPQFPYEQYF
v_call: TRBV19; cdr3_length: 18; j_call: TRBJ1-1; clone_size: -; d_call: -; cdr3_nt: TGTGCCAGTAGTATTGGCCAGGGGAACCTCATAGTGGACACTGAAGCTTTCTTT; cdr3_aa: CASSIGQGNLIVDTEAFF
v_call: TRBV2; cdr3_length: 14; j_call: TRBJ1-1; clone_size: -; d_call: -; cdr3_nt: TGTGCCAGCACCTACAGGACGTTGAACACTGAAGCTTTCTTT; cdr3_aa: CASTYRTLNTEAFF
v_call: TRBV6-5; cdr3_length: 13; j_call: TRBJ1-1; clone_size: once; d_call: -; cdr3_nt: TGTGCCAGCAGTTACGGACAGACCACTGAAGCTTTCTTT; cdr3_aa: CASSYGQTTEAFF
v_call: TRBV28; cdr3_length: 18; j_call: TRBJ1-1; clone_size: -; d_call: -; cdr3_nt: TGTGCCAGCAGTTTCCTCCTTTTGGGAGGGCCTCTGAACACTGAAGCTTTCTTT; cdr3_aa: CASSFLLLGGPLNTEAFF
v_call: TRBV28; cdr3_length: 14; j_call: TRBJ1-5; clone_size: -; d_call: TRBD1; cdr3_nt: TGTGCCAGCAGGTCACAGGGGAGTGGTCAGCCCCAGCATTTT; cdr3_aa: CASRSQGSGQPQHF
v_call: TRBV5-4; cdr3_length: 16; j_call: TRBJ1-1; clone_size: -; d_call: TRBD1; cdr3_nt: TGTGCCAGCAGCTGGGGCCAGGGGGCGCAGAGCACTGAAGCTTTCTTT; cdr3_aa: CASSWGQGAQSTEAFF
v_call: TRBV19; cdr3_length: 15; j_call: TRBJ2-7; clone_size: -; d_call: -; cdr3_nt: TGTGCCAGTAGTCGAGGTCGGGGAGCCGACTACGAGCAGTACTTC; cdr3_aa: CASSRGRGADYEQYF
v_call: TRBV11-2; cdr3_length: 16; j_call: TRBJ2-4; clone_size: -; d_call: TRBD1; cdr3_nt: TGTGCCAGCAGCTTTGGAACCGGGACAGCTAAAAACATTCAGTACTTC; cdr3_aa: CASSFGTGTAKNIQYF
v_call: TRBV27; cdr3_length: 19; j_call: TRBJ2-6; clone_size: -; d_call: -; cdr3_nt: TGTGCCAGCACCTACAGGCCATTCCATACCTCTGCTGGGGCCAACGTCCTGACTTTC; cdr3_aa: CASTYRPFHTSAGANVLTF
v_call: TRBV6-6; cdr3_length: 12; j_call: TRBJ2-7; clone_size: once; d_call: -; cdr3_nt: TGTGCCAGCAGTTATGGGGCGGACGAGCAGTACTTC; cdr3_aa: CASSYGADEQYF
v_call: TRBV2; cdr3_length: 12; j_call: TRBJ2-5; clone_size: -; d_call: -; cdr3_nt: TGTGCCAGCAGTGTGGCGGCGGAGACCCAGTACTTC; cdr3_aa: CASSVAAETQYF
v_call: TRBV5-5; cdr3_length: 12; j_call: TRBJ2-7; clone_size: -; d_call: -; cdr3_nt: TGTGCCAGCAGACGGGGAACGGGCGAGCAGTACTTC; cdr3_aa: CASRRGTGEQYF
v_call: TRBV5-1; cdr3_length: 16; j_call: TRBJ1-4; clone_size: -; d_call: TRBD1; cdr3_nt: TGCGCCAGCAGCTTGAGGGACAGGGCAACTAATGAAAAACTGTTTTTT; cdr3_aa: CASSLRDRATNEKLFF
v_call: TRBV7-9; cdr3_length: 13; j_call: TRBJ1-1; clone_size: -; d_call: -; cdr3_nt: TGTGCCAGCAGCTTAGCGCCGGGGGCTGAAGCTTTCTTT; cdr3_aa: CASSLAPGAEAFF
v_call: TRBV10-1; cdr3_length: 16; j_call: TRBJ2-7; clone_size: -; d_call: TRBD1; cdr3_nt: TGCGCCAGCAGTGAGTTATCGACAGGGTTATTGCATGAGCAGTACTTC; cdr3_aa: CASSELSTGLLHEQYF
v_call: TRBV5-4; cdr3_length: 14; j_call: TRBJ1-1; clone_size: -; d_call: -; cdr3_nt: TGTGCCAGCAAATTATGGGGGGAGAACACTGAAGCTTTCTTT; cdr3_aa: CASKLWGENTEAFF
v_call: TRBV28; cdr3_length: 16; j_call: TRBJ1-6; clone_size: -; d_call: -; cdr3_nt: TGTGCCAGCCACCCGGCGGGCCTGGGATATAATTCACCCCTCCACTTT; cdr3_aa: CASHPAGLGYNSPLHF
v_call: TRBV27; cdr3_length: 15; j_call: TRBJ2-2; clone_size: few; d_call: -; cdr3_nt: TGTGCCAGCAGTTACCTCACACGGGATCTGAGGGAGCTGTTTTTT; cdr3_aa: CASSYLTRDLRELFF
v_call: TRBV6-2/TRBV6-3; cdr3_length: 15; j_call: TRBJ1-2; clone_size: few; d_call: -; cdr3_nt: TGTGCCAGCAGTTACTCCCTAACAGGGTTCTATGGCTACACCTTC; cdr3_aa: CASSYSLTGFYGYTF
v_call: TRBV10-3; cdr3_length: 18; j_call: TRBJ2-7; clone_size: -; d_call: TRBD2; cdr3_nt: TGTGCCATCGGCCGGGAGGGTAGCGGGATTGCCCGGGGGTACGAGCAGTACTTC; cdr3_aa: CAIGREGSGIARGYEQYF
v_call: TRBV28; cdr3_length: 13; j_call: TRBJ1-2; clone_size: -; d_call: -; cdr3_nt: TGTGCCAGCAGTTTAGCCAGGGATAATGGCTACACCTTC; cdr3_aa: CASSLARDNGYTF
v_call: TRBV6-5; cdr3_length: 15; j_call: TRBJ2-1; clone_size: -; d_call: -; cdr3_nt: TGTGCCAGCAGTTACAAACAGAGGGGGTTGGATGAGCAGTTCTTC; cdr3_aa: CASSYKQRGLDEQFF
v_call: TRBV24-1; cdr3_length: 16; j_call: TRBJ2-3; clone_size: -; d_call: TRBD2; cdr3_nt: TGTGCCACCAGTGATTGGACTAGCGGCTACACAGATACGCAGTATTTT; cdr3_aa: CATSDWTSGYTDTQYF
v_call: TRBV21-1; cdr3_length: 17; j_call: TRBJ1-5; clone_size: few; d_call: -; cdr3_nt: TGTGCCAGCAGCTACCGAGGACCGGGACAGAGCAATCAGCCCCAGCATTTT; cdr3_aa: CASSYRGPGQSNQPQHF
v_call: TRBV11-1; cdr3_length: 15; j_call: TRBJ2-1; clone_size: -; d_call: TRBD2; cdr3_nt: TGTGCCAGCAGCTCGACTAGCGGAGCCTACAATGGGCAGTTCTTC; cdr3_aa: CASSSTSGAYNGQFF
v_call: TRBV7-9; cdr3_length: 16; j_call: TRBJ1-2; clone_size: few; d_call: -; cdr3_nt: TGTGCCAGCAGCTTAGCCGGGGGGCGGAAGGCCTATGGCTACACCTTC; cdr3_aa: CASSLAGGRKAYGYTF
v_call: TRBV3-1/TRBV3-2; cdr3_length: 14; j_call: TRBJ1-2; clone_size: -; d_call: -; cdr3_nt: TGTGCCAGCAGCCAAGTCGGGTCAGGGAACCCCTACACCTTC; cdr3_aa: CASSQVGSGNPYTF
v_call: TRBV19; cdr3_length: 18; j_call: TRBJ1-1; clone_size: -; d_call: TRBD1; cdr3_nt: TGTGCCAGTAGTATAGGGGCCGGACAGGGACACGTGAACACTGAAGCTTTCTTT; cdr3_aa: CASSIGAGQGHVNTEAFF
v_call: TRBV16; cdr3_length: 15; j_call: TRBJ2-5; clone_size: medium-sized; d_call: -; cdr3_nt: TGTGCCAGCAGCCCCCTCAGGGGACGCGGGGAGACCCAGTACTTC; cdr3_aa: CASSPLRGRGETQYF
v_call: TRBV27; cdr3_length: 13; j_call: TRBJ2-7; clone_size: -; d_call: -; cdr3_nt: TGTGCCAGCAGGGGCGCCCCCAACTACGAGCAGTACTTC; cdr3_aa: CASRGAPNYEQYF